This entry concerns a single T cell receptor (beta chain). The data originate from a study of T cell responses to AZD1222 COVID-19 vaccine. Using immunoSEQ multiplex PCR, the repertoire was profiled, and TCRdb retains in-frame clones only, with some absent. The sample shows tens of thousands of clones, around 91% of them seen only once. From germline, CDR1 is SGHDN and CDR2 FVKESK. The V end lost 4 bases, the J end lost 1 base, and 13 bases lay between the germline ends. CDR3 size: 16 residues. The chain combines TRBV14 with TRBJ2-2, with D possibly being TRBD1 (5 bases). Here the sequenced sample was peripheral blood, taken on day 0 of MenACWY control vaccination. The origin of this receptor is an adult in good health. This CDR3 is CASSPSDKGNTGELFF. CDR3 bases: TGTGCCAGCAGCCCTTCGGACAAGGGGAACACCGGGGAGCTGTTTTTT.